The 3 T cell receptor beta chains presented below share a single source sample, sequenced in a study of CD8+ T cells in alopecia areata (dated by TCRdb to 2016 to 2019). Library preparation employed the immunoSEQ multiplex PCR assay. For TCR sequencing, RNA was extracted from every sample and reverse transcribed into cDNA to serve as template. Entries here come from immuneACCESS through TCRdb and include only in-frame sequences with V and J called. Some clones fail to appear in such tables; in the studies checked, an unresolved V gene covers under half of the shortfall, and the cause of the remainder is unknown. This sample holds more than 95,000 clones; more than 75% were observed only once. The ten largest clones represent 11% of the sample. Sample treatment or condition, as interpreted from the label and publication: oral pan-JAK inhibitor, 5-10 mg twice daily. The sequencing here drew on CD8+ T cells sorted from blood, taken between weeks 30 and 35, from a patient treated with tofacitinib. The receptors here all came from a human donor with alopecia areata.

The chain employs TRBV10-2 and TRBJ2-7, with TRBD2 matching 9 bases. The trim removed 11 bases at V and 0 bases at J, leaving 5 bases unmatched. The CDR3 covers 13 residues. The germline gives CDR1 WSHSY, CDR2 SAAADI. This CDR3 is CAAGGPDSYEQYF. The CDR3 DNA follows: TGCGCCGCGGGAGGGCCCGACTCCTACGAGCAGTACTTC.

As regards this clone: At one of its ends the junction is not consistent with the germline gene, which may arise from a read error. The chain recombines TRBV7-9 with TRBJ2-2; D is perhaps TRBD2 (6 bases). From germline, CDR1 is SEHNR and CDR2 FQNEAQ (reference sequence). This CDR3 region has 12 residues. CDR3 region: CGGPTNTGELFF. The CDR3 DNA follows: TGCGGGGGACCGACTAACACCGGGGAGCTGTTTTTT.

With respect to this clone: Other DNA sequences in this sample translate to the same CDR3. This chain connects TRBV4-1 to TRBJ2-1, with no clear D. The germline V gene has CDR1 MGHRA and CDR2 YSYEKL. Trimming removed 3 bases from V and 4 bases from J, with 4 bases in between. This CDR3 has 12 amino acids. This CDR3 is CASSHVYNEQFF. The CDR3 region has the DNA TGCGCCAGCAGCCACGTTTACAATGAGCAGTTCTTC.